This T cell receptor beta chain is from a study of CD8+ T cells in alopecia areata. Whole-study context: Administration of oral tofacitinib to treated patients was at 5 to 10 mg twice daily. People stayed on tofacitinib for 6 to 18 months, then stopped the drug for 6 months. Findings and caveats of the study: Scalp data also include sequences from resident alphabeta T cells of normal skin.

Notes on this clone: Its antigen is not known.

cDNA serving as the sequencing template came from extracted, reverse transcribed RNA. Data came from immunoSEQ multiplex PCR; TCRdb stores just in-frame clones and leaves some out. The sample includes 45,000 to 70,000 clones, almost 97% of them seen just once. Collection of lesional scalp punch biopsies and peripheral blood was performed in alopecia areata patients. CDR1 SEHNR and CDR2 FQNEAQ come from the germline V gene (reference sequence). V lost 5 bases and J lost 2, with 12 bases in between. CDR3 length equals 14 residues. The sample was CD8+ T cells sorted from blood, taken at week 0. The sequence came from a human donor with alopecia areata. The rearrangement joins TRBV7-9 to TRBJ2-5; D not resolved. The CDR3 reads CASSGWRRQETQYF. In DNA, the CDR3 is TGTGCCAGCAGCGGGTGGCGACGGCAAGAGACCCAGTACTTC.